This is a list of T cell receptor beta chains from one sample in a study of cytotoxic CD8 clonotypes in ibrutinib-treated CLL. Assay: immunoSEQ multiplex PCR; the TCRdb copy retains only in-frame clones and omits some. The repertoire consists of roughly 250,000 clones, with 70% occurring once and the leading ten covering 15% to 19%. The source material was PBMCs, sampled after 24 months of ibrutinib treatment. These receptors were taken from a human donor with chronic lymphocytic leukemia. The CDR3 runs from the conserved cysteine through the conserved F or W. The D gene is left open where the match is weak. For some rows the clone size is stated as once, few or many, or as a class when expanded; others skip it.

CDR3: CASSKEEQDPDTRGKNIQYF; DNA: TGTGCCAGCAGCAAAGAAGAGCAGGACCCGGACACCCGAGGCAAAAACATTCAGTACTTC; J: TRBJ2-4; V: TRBV21-1; size: -; D: -
CDR3: CASSLRTSGRGNEQFF; DNA: TGTGCCAGCAGCCTTCGGACTAGCGGGAGGGGGAATGAGCAGTTCTTC; J: TRBJ2-1; V: TRBV7-2; size: -; D: TRBD2
CDR3: CALRGVGTEAVF; DNA: TGTGCCCTTAGAGGGGTAGGAACTGAAGCTGTCTTT; J: TRBJ1-1; V: TRBV19; size: -; D: -
CDR3: CASSLYSAGELFF; DNA: TGCGCCAGCAGCTTGTATTCAGCCGGGGAGCTGTTTTTT; J: TRBJ2-2; V: TRBV5-1; size: few; D: -
CDR3: CATSRNPTGGHGELFF; DNA: TGTGCCACCAGCAGAAACCCGACAGGGGGCCACGGGGAGCTGTTTTTT; J: TRBJ2-2; V: TRBV15; size: few; D: TRBD1
CDR3: CASSQEPPGGEETQYF; DNA: TGCGCCAGCAGCCAAGAGCCCCCTGGAGGCGAAGAGACCCAGTACTTC; J: TRBJ2-5; V: TRBV4-1; size: -; D: -
CDR3: CASSQGAGQPQHF; DNA: TGTGCCAGTAGTCAGGGGGCGGGTCAGCCCCAGCATTTT; J: TRBJ1-5; V: TRBV19; size: -; D: TRBD1
CDR3: CASSESRGDTDTQYF; DNA: TGCGCCAGCAGTGAGTCAAGGGGGGACACAGATACGCAGTATTTT; J: TRBJ2-3; V: TRBV10-1; size: -; D: -
CDR3: CASSLDSSGGETQYF; DNA: TGTGCCAGCAGCTTAGATTCGTCGGGAGGAGAGACCCAGTACTTC; J: TRBJ2-5; V: TRBV13; size: -; D: TRBD2
CDR3: CASSYRTSGNGGTQYF; DNA: TGTGCCAGCAGTTACAGGACTAGCGGGAATGGAGGGACCCAGTACTTC; J: TRBJ2-5; V: TRBV6-5; size: few; D: TRBD2
CDR3: CASSLTEKNIQYF; DNA: TGCGCCAGCAGCTTAACGGAAAAAAACATTCAGTACTTC; J: TRBJ2-4; V: TRBV5-1; size: -; D: -
CDR3: CSVHLFPTDTQYF; DNA: TGCAGCGTTCACCTCTTCCCCACAGATACGCAGTATTTT; J: TRBJ2-3; V: TRBV29-1; size: -; D: -
CDR3: CATSRRLAGINTGELFF; DNA: TGTGCCACCAGCAGAAGACTAGCGGGGATTAACACCGGGGAGCTGTTTTTT; J: TRBJ2-2; V: TRBV15; size: -; D: TRBD2
CDR3: CASSLGTSGQETQYF; DNA: TGTGCCAGCAGCTTAGGGACTAGCGGGCAGGAGACCCAGTACTTC; J: TRBJ2-5; V: TRBV7-3; size: -; D: TRBD2
CDR3: CASSPSTLGPNYNEQFF; DNA: TGTGCCAGCAGCCCTTCCACTTTAGGCCCGAACTACAATGAGCAGTTCTTC; J: TRBJ2-1; V: TRBV28; size: few; D: -
CDR3: CASSPGTSGPHTQYF; DNA: TGCGCCAGCAGCCCGGGGACTAGCGGGCCGCATACGCAGTATTTT; J: TRBJ2-3; V: TRBV5-1; size: -; D: TRBD2
CDR3: CASSITGGLNAEAFF; DNA: TGTGCCAGTAGTATCACAGGCGGTCTGAACGCTGAAGCTTTCTTT; J: TRBJ1-1; V: TRBV19; size: once; D: -
CDR3: CASSPPRTGNQPQHF; DNA: TGTGCCAGCAGCCCTCCCAGGACGGGGAATCAGCCCCAGCATTTT; J: TRBJ1-5; V: TRBV28; size: -; D: -
CDR3: CASSPRFDEQYF; DNA: TGTGCCAGCTCACCAAGGTTCGACGAGCAGTACTTC; J: TRBJ2-7; V: TRBV18; size: -; D: -
CDR3: CASSFEGLQWYF; DNA: TGTGCCAGCAGCTTCGAGGGGCTTCAGTGGTACTTC; J: TRBJ2-5; V: TRBV11-2; size: few; D: -
CDR3: CASSLSGPSGSTDTQYF; DNA: TGTGCCAGCTCGCTCAGCGGGCCCTCCGGTTCCACAGATACGCAGTATTTT; J: TRBJ2-3; V: TRBV18; size: few; D: -
CDR3: CASTYTTGYGYTF; DNA: TGTGCCAGCACTTACACTACAGGGTATGGCTACACCTTC; J: TRBJ1-2; V: TRBV28; size: -; D: -
CDR3: CASSPTPNSYEQYF; DNA: TGTGCCAGCAGCCCGACCCCGAACTCCTACGAGCAGTACTTC; J: TRBJ2-7; V: TRBV6-5; size: -; D: -
CDR3: CAWRGLQGPYEQYF; DNA: TGTGCCTGGAGGGGGCTGCAGGGCCCGTACGAGCAGTACTTC; J: TRBJ2-7; V: TRBV30; size: -; D: -
CDR3: CASSPGVAGNNEQYF; DNA: TGTGCCAGCTCACCGGGGGTGGCAGGAAATAACGAGCAGTACTTC; J: TRBJ2-7; V: TRBV18; size: -; D: -
CDR3: CASRGQANYEQYF; DNA: TGTGCCAGTCGGGGACAGGCCAACTACGAGCAGTACTTC; J: TRBJ2-7; V: TRBV14; size: -; D: TRBD1
CDR3: CASRDPGLADFNEQFF; DNA: TGTGCCAGCAGGGACCCGGGACTAGCGGATTTCAATGAGCAGTTCTTC; J: TRBJ2-1; V: TRBV28; size: -; D: TRBD2
CDR3: CASSPPGLAGGGAEQYF; DNA: TGTGCCAGCTCACCGCCGGGACTAGCGGGTGGCGGGGCCGAGCAGTACTTC; J: TRBJ2-7; V: TRBV18; size: -; D: TRBD2
CDR3: CASRPPGLTHEQYF; DNA: TGTGCCAGCAGACCCCCCGGACTTACCCACGAGCAGTACTTC; J: TRBJ2-7; V: TRBV28; size: once; D: -
CDR3: CSGGTGNTIYF; DNA: TGCTCCGGTGGAACGGGAAACACCATATATTTT; J: TRBJ1-3; V: TRBV4-1; size: -; D: -
CDR3: CASRNGNQPQHF; DNA: TGTGCCAGTAGGAACGGCAATCAGCCCCAGCATTTT; J: TRBJ1-5; V: TRBV19; size: -; D: -
CDR3: CASSVGSGTDTQYF; DNA: TGTGCCAGCAGCGTCGGGAGTGGCACAGATACGCAGTATTTT; J: TRBJ2-3; V: TRBV9; size: -; D: -
CDR3: CASLNPGLKSYGYTF; DNA: TGTGCCAGCCTCAATCCGGGACTCAAGAGCTATGGCTACACCTTC; J: TRBJ1-2; V: TRBV28; size: -; D: -
CDR3: CAIMSQNTEAFF; DNA: TGTGCCATCATGAGTCAAAACACTGAAGCTTTCTTT; J: TRBJ1-1; V: TRBV10-3; size: -; D: -
CDR3: CASSYPSWKPEQYF; DNA: TGTGCCAGCAGTTATCCTTCCTGGAAGCCCGAGCAGTACTTC; J: TRBJ2-7; V: TRBV7-8; size: -; D: -
CDR3: CASSYTTGGNEKLFF; DNA: TGTGCCAGCAGTTACACGACAGGGGGTAATGAAAAACTGTTTTTT; J: TRBJ1-4; V: TRBV6-5; size: -; D: TRBD1
CDR3: CASGGGQGLGQPQHF; DNA: TGTGCCAGCGGCGGGGGACAGGGGCTCGGTCAGCCCCAGCATTTT; J: TRBJ1-5; V: TRBV2; size: -; D: TRBD1
CDR3: CASSLVSGREYNEQFF; DNA: TGTGCCAGCAGCCTCGTCAGCGGGAGGGAATACAATGAGCAGTTCTTC; J: TRBJ2-1; V: TRBV4-2; size: -; D: TRBD2
CDR3: CASAVTDGELFF; DNA: TGCGCCAGCGCCGTCACGGACGGGGAGCTGTTTTTT; J: TRBJ2-2; V: TRBV5-1; size: -; D: -
CDR3: CASWSSYNEQFF; DNA: TGTGCAAGCTGGAGCTCCTACAATGAGCAGTTCTTC; J: TRBJ2-1; V: TRBV28; size: few; D: -
CDR3: CASSYLGQGPETQYF; DNA: TGTGCCAGCAGTTACTTGGGACAGGGGCCGGAGACCCAGTACTTC; J: TRBJ2-5; V: TRBV6-5; size: -; D: TRBD1
CDR3: CASSQVKDGYQPQHF; DNA: TGCGCCAGCAGCCAGGTTAAGGACGGATATCAGCCCCAGCATTTT; J: TRBJ1-5; V: TRBV4-3; size: -; D: -
CDR3: CASNLDRVTGELFF; DNA: TGTGCCAGTAACTTAGACAGGGTCACCGGGGAGCTGTTTTTT; J: TRBJ2-2; V: TRBV19; size: -; D: TRBD1
CDR3: CASSFSRGVAQPQHF; DNA: TGTGCCAGCAGTTTTAGCAGGGGGGTCGCCCAGCCCCAGCATTTT; J: TRBJ1-5; V: TRBV28; size: -; D: TRBD1
CDR3: CAWSEGEAFF; DNA: TGTGCCTGGAGTGAGGGTGAAGCTTTCTTT; J: TRBJ1-1; V: TRBV30; size: -; D: -
CDR3: CASSLGLVVPGASHGYTF; DNA: TGTGCCAGCAGCTTAGGGCTAGTAGTCCCGGGGGCTAGCCATGGCTACACCTTC; J: TRBJ1-2; V: TRBV7-2; size: -; D: -
CDR3: CASSVQGSGSDEQFF; DNA: TGTGCCAGCAGCGTACAGGGTAGCGGGAGCGATGAGCAGTTCTTC; J: TRBJ2-1; V: TRBV9; size: -; D: TRBD2
CDR3: CASSTSGRSYEQYF; DNA: TGTGCCAGCAGTACTAGCGGGAGGTCCTACGAGCAGTACTTC; J: TRBJ2-7; V: TRBV6-5; size: -; D: TRBD2
CDR3: CASSSRALDTQYF; DNA: TGTGCCAGCAGCTCCCGGGCCTTAGATACGCAGTATTTT; J: TRBJ2-3; V: TRBV11-3; size: -; D: -
CDR3: CASSPGGSYGYTF; DNA: TGTGCCAGCTCCCCCGGCGGGTCCTATGGCTACACCTTC; J: TRBJ1-2; V: TRBV19; size: once; D: -